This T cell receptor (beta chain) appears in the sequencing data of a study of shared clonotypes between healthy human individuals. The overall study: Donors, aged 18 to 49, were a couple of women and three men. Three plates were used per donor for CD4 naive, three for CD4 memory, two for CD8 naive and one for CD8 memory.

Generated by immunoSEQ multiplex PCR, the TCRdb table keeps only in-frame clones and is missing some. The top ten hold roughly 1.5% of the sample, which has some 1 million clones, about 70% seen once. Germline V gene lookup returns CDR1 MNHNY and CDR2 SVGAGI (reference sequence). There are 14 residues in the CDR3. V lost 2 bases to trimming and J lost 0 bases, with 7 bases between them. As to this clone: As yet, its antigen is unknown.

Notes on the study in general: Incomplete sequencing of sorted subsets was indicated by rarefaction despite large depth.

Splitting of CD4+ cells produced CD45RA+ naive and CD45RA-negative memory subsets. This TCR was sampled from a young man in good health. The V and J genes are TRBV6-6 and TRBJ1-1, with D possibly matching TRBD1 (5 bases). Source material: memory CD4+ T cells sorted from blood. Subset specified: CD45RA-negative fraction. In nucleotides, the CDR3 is TGTGCCAGCAGTTACCGGGACGTGAACACTGAAGCTTTCTTT. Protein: CASSYRDVNTEAFF.